This T cell receptor (beta chain) was captured by sequencing in a study of molecular identifiers for immune sequencing clone quantification. Study at large: Replicates partitioned RNA from about 20,000 or 100,000 naive CD8 cells into five parts, sequencing four. Study-level results: Jurkat TCR RNA from one cell was spiked into about 1 million naive cells, and it was reportedly detectable there. Clones above 20 RNA copies contained over 99% of effector molecules and under 1% of naive molecules.

TCRdb reprocessed the PCR reads with MiXCR, giving one entry per CDR3 protein. The data hold about 500,000 distinct CDR3 sequences, with 25% observed a single time. Germline V lookup: CDR1 SEHNR, CDR2 FQNEAQ (reference sequence). This CDR3 region has 12 residues. The V end lost 5 bases, the J end lost 2 bases, and 6 bases lay between the germline ends. Comment on this clonotype: What it binds is not known.

The J gene is TRBJ1-2, the V gene TRBV7-9; no firm D call. This TCR was recovered from a human donor in good health. Some libraries in this study had Jurkat cell RNA spiked in. The specimen sequenced was naive CD8+ T cells from blood, with Jurkat cell RNA spiked in. As for subset: FACS-sorted CD8+CD4-CCR7+CD45RA+ naive T cells. The CDR3 protein is CASSSTNYGYTF. The CDR3 nucleotides read TGTGCCAGCAGCAGCACGAACTATGGCTACACCTTC. Drawing the rest from reference TRBV7-9 and TRBJ1-2, the complete variable domain is DTGVSQNPRHKITKRGQNVTFRCDPISEHNRLYWYRQTLGQGPEFLTYFQNEAQLEKSRLLSDRFSAERPKGSFSTLEIQRTEQGDSAMYLCASSSTNYGYTFGSGTRLTVV.